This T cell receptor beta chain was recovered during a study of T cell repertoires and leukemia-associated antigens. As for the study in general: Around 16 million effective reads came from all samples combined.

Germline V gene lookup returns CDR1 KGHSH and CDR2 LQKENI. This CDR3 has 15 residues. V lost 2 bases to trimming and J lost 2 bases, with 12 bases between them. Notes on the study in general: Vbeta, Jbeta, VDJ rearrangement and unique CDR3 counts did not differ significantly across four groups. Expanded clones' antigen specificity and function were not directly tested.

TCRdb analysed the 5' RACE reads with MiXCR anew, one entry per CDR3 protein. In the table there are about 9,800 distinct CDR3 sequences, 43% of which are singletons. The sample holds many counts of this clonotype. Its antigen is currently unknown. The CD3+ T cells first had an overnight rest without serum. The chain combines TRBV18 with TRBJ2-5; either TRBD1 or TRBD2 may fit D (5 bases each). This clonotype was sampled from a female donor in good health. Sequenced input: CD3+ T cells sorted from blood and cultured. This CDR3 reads CASSPVGTTQETQYF. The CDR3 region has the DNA TGTGCCAGCTCACCAGTTGGGACCACACAAGAGACCCAGTACTTC. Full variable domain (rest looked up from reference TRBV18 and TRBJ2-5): NAGVMQNPRHLVRRRGQEARLRCSPMKGHSHVYWYRQLPEEGLKFMVYLQKENIIDESGMPKERFSAEFPKEGPSILRIQQVVRGDSAAYFCASSPVGTTQETQYFGPGTRLLVL.